What follows describes a single T cell receptor beta chain. This entry comes from a study of blood T cell repertoires in COVID-19. Study-level background: T cells, B-cell-depleted T cells, or PBMCs provided the cDNA or gDNA that served as material.

V lost 2 bases and J 2 bases, leaving 22 bases between the germline ends. Germline lookup yields CDR1 MRHNA and CDR2 SNTAGT. The CDR3 loop spans 19 amino acids. Profiled with immunoSEQ multiplex PCR; TCRdb holds only in-frame clones, not every one. Among about 480,000 clones, 70% to 90% were seen once, and the ten largest hold 10% to 15%. The specimen was peripheral blood. The chain has TRBV6-4 and TRBJ1-5, with D maybe TRBD1 (6 bases). The origin of this receptor is a woman in her 50s with COVID-19, enrolled during active disease. The CDR3 loop is CASSDPDPKTGRGNQPQHF. In DNA, the CDR3 is TGTGCCAGCAGTGACCCCGACCCAAAGACAGGACGGGGCAATCAGCCCCAGCATTTT.